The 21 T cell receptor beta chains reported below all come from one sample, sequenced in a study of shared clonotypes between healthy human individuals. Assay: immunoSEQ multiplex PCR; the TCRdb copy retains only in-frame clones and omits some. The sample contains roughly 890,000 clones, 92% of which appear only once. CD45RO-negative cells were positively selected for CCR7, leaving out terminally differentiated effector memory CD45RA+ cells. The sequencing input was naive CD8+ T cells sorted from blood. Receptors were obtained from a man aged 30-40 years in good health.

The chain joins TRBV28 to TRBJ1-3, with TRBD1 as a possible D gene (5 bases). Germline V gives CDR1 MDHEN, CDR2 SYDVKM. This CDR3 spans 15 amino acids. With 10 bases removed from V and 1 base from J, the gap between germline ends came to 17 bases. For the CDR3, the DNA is TGTGCCACCGGGAACTTTGGGGCTTCTGGAAACACCATATATTTT. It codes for CATGNFGASGNTIYF.

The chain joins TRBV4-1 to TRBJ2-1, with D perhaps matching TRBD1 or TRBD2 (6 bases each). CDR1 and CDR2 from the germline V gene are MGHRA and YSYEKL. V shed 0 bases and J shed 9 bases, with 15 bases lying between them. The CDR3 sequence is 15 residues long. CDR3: CASSQEGGGVSEQFF. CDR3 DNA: TGCGCCAGCAGCCAAGAAGGAGGGGGAGTTAGTGAGCAGTTCTTC.

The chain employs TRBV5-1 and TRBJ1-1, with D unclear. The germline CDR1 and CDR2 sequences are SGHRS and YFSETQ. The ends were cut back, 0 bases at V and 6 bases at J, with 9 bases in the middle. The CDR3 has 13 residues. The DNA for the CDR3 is TGCGCCAGCAGCTTGGCAAGGAGCGCTGAAGCTTTCTTT. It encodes CASSLARSAEAFF. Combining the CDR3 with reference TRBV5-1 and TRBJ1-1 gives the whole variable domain KAGVTQTPRYLIKTRGQQVTLSCSPISGHRSVSWYQQTPGQGLQFLFEYFSETQRNKGNFPGRFSGRQFSNSRSEMNVSTLELGDSALYLCASSLARSAEAFFGQGTRLTVV.

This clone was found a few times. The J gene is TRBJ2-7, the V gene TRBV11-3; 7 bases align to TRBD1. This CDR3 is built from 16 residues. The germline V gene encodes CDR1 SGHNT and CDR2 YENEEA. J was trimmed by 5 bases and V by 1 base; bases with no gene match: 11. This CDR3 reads CASSLGEQGIGDEQYF. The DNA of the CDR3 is TGTGCCAGCAGCTTAGGGGAACAGGGGATCGGGGACGAGCAGTACTTC. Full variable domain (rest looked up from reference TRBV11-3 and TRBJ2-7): EAGVVQSPRYKIIEKKQPVAFWCNPISGHNTLYWYLQNLGQGPELLIRYENEEAVDDSQLPKDRFSAERLKGVDSTLKIQPAELGDSAVYLCASSLGEQGIGDEQYFGPGTRLTVT.

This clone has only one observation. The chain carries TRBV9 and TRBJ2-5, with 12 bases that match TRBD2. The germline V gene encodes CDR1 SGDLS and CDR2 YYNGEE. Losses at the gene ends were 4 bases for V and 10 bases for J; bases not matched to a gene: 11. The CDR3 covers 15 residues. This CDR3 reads CASSSGLAGSLDQYF. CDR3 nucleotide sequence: TGTGCCAGCAGCTCCGGACTAGCGGGGTCCTTGGACCAGTACTTC.

CDR3 amino acids: CASSDEGDEQYF. As DNA, the CDR3 is TGCGCCAGCAGTGATGAAGGGGACGAGCAGTACTTC. The chain couples TRBV10-1 to TRBJ2-7; weak D call: TRBD1 (5 bases). Germline assignment: CDR1 WNHNN and CDR2 SYGVQD (reference sequence). V lost 3 bases to trimming and J lost 5 bases, with 8 bases between them. This CDR3 contains 12 residues.

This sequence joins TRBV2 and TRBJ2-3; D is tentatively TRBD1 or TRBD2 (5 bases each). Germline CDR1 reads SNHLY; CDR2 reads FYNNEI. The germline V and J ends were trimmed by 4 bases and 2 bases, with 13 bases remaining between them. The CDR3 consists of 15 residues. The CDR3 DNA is TGTGCCAGCAGTGCCGGGGCTACCAACACAGATACGCAGTATTTT. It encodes CASSAGATNTDTQYF.

The CDR3 region is CARSLGTFVYEQYF. The CDR3 region has the DNA TGTGCCAGAAGCTTAGGGACATTCGTCTACGAGCAGTACTTC. The chain combines TRBV7-5 with TRBJ2-7; the D segment call TRBD1 is taken from the table without a DNA check. TRBV7-5 is tagged as a pseudogene. CDR3 length equals 14 residues.

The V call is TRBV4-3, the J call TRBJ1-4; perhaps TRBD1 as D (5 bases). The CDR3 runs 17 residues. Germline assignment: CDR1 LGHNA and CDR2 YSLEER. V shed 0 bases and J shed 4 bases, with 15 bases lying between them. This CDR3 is CASSQESYGRVNEKLFF. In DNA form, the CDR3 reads TGCGCCAGCAGCCAAGAAAGCTACGGCAGGGTTAATGAAAAACTGTTTTTT.

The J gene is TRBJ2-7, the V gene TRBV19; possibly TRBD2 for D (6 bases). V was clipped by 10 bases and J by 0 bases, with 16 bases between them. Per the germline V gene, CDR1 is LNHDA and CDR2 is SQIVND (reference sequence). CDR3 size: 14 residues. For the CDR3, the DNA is TGTGCCACCCTCGGGGGACCCACCTCCTACGAGCAGTACTTC. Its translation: CATLGGPTSYEQYF.

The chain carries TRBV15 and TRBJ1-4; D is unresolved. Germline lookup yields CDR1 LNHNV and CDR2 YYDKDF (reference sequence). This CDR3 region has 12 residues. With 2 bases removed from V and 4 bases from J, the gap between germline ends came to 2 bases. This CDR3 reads CATSRINEKLFF. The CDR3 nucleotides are TGTGCCACCAGCAGAATTAATGAAAAACTGTTTTTT. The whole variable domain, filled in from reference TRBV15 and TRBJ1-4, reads DAMVIQNPRYQVTQFGKPVTLSCSQTLNHNVMYWYQQKSSQAPKLLFHYYDKDFNNEADTPDNFQSRRPNTSFCFLDIRSPGLGDTAMYLCATSRINEKLFFGSGTQLSVL.

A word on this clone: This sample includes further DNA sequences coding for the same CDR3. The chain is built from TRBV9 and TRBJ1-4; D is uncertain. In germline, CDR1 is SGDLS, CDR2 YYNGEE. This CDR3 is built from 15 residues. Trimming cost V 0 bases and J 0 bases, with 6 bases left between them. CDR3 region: CASSVGTATNEKLFF. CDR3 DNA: TGTGCCAGCAGCGTAGGAACAGCAACTAATGAAAAACTGTTTTTT. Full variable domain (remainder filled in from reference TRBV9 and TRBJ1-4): DSGVTQTPKHLITATGQRVTLRCSPRSGDLSVYWYQQSLDQGLQFLIQYYNGEERAKGNILERFSAQQFPDLHSELNLSSLELGDSALYFCASSVGTATNEKLFFGSGTQLSVL.

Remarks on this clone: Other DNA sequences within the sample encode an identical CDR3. CDR3 region: CASSSGTSGSYEQYF. CDR3 in DNA: TGTGCCAGCTCTTCCGGGACTAGCGGCTCCTACGAGCAGTACTTC. The chain combines TRBV7-9 with TRBJ2-7; 11 nucleotides align to TRBD2. The CDR3 is made up of 15 amino acids. J lost 0 bases, V lost 8 bases, and 6 bases had no gene match. Germline loops: CDR1 SEHNR, CDR2 FQNEAQ (reference sequence).

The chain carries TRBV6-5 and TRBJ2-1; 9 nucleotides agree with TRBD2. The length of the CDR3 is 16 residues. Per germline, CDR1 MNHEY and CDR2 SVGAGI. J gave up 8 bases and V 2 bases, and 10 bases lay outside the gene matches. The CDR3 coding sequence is TGTGCCAGCAGTTACATTGCGGGAGGGCCATTCTATGAGCAGTTCTTC. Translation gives CASSYIAGGPFYEQFF.

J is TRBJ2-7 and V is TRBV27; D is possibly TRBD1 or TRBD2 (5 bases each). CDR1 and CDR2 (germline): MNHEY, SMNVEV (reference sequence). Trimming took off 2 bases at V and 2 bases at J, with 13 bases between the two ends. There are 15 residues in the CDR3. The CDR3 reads CASSLLPGPAYEQYF. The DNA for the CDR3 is TGTGCCAGCAGTTTACTTCCGGGACCAGCCTACGAGCAGTACTTC.

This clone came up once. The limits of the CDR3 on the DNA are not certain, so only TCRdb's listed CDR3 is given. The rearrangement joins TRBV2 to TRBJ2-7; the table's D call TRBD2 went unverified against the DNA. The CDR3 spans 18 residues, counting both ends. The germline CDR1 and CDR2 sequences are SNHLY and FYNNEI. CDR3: CASSAGGRAGQLSYEQYF.

Here the CDR3 reads CATSRVDRAETQYF. The CDR3 DNA reads TGTGCCACCAGCAGAGTGGACAGGGCAGAGACCCAGTACTTC. The rearrangement joins TRBV15 to TRBJ2-5; TRBD1 agrees at 8 bases. The trim removed 1 base at V and 4 bases at J, leaving 2 bases unmatched. Germline CDR1 and CDR2: LNHNV and YYDKDF (reference sequence). CDR3 length equals 14 residues.

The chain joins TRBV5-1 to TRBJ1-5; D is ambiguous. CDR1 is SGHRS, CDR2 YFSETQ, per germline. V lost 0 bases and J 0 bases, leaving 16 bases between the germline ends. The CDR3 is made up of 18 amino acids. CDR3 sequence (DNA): TGCGCCAGCAGCTTGGAGGCGGTAGGAAGAGATAGCAATCAGCCCCAGCATTTT. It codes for CASSLEAVGRDSNQPQHF.

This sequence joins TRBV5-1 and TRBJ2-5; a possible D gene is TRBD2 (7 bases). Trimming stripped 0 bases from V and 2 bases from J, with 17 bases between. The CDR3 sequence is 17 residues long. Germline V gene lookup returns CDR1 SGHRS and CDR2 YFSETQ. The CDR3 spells CASSLGLGGGVQETQYF. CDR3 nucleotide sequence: TGCGCCAGCAGCTTGGGCCTTGGAGGGGGGGTTCAAGAGACCCAGTACTTC.

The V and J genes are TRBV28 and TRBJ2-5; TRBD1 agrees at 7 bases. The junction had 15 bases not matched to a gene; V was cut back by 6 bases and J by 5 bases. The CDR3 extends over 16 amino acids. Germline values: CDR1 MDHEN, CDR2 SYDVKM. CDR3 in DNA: TGTGCCAGCAGGCAAGGGACAGAAAGTAATCAGGAGACCCAGTACTTC. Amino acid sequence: CASRQGTESNQETQYF. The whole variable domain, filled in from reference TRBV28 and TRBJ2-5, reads DVKVTQSSRYLVKRTGEKVFLECVQDMDHENMFWYRQDPGLGLRLIYFSYDVKMKEKGDIPEGYSVSREKKERFSLILESASTNQTSMYLCASRQGTESNQETQYFGPGTRLLVL.

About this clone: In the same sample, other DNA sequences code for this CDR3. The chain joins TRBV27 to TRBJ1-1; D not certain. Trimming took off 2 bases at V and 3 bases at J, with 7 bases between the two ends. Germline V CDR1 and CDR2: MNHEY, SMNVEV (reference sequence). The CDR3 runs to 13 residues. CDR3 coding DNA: TGTGCCAGCAGTTTAGGGCTGTACACTGAAGCTTTCTTT. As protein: CASSLGLYTEAFF.